The sequence of this T cell receptor beta chain was determined in a study of metastatic and nonmetastatic thyroid tumors. Looking at the study overall: Repertoires from blood and tumor or nodule tissue of malignant and benign thyroid patients were compared.

As handled by the study authors: CDR3 differences across clinicopathological groups were used to build a distant-metastasis classifier for papillary thyroid cancer. TCRdb re-analyzed the PCR reads using MiXCR. These V and J calls rely on TCRdb rather than the paper's analysis. Of tens of thousands of clones listed, roughly a fifth are singletons. Details on this clone: Its antigen is unidentified. With a much larger clone just one base away, this may be a read error.

Study results and caveats: For both blood and tumor, malignant thyroid tumors reportedly showed significantly higher TCR beta diversity than benign nodules did.

Looked up from germline, CDR1 is DFQATT and CDR2 is SNEGSKA (reference sequence). J was trimmed by 5 bases and V by 3 bases; bases with no gene match: 11. The length of the CDR3 is 15 residues. Every patient was untreated before thyroid surgery. The chain combines TRBV20-1 with TRBJ2-5; 8 bases fit TRBD1. The sample taken for sequencing was blood. The clonotype was recovered from a female donor with papillary thyroid cancer or a benign thyroid nodule (not recorded which). Some clones in this sample may be carry-over from other donors' samples. DNA of the CDR3: TGCAGTGCTAGTCCAGGACAGGGCCGGGTGGAGACCCAGTACTTC. Translated: CSASPGQGRVETQYF.